This is a list of T cell receptor beta chains from one sample in a study of blood T cell repertoires in COVID-19. Profiled with immunoSEQ multiplex PCR; TCRdb holds only in-frame clones, not every one. The table records approximately 280,000 clones, 85% of them present only once. Specimen: PBMCs or T cells enriched from blood (not recorded which). Receptors originate from a woman aged 50 to 60 who had recovered from COVID-19. CDR3s include the opening cysteine and the closing phenylalanine or tryptophan. Fields, in order: clone size, V gene, D gene, J gene, CDR3 DNA, CDR3 protein. A D gene is named only where the DNA matches it firmly. Rows may omit the clone size; those that give it use once, few, many or a size class.

once	TRBV6-5	NA	TRBJ2-7	TGTGCCAGCAGAACGACTCGGGGCGAGCAGTACTTC	CASRTTRGEQYF
NA	TRBV3-1/TRBV3-2	NA	TRBJ2-3	TGTGCCAGCAGCCCCGGAGCCTGGTACACAGATACGCAGTATTTT	CASSPGAWYTDTQYF
NA	TRBV6-5	TRBD1	TRBJ1-2	TGTGCCAGCACCCTGACAGGGGGCGCTGGGGGCTACACCTTC	CASTLTGGAGGYTF
NA	TRBV7-2	NA	TRBJ1-1	TGTGCCAGCAGCTTAGGTCCACCGGGCACTGAAGCTTTCTTT	CASSLGPPGTEAFF
NA	TRBV7-9	TRBD2	TRBJ2-7	TGTGCCAGCAGCTTAGATCTAAGAGCGGGGTCCGAGCAGTACTTC	CASSLDLRAGSEQYF
once	TRBV5-4	TRBD2	TRBJ2-1	TGTGCCAGCAGCTTAGGACTAGCGGGAGTTAGTGAGCAGTTCTTC	CASSLGLAGVSEQFF
NA	TRBV7-9	TRBD1	TRBJ2-5	TGTGCCAGCAGCTTCTTCTTAGGACAGGGGCAAGAGACCCAGTACTTC	CASSFFLGQGQETQYF
NA	TRBV7-6	TRBD1	TRBJ1-3	TGTGCCAGCAGCTTCCTCCCGGACAGGACTGGAAACACCATATATTTT	CASSFLPDRTGNTIYF
NA	TRBV5-1	NA	TRBJ2-3	TGCGCCAGCAGCTTGGCTCGTCCAGGGAGCACAGATACGCAGTATTTT	CASSLARPGSTDTQYF
NA	TRBV3-1/TRBV3-2	NA	TRBJ2-3	TGTGCCAGCAGCCAAGTGAGCGATACGCAGTATTTT	CASSQVSDTQYF
NA	TRBV3-1/TRBV3-2	NA	TRBJ2-1	TGTGCCAGCAGCCAAGATAGCCACTCCTATTCCTACAATGAGCAGTTCTTC	CASSQDSHSYSYNEQFF
few	TRBV28	NA	TRBJ1-6	TGTGCCAGCAGTAACCCGGCCGGGACTGCATATTCACCCCTCCACTTT	CASSNPAGTAYSPLHF
NA	TRBV12-3/TRBV12-4	NA	TRBJ2-1	TGTGCCAGCACCCTCCGGCTTCCGGGTCAGTTCTTC	CASTLRLPGQFF
NA	TRBV9	NA	TRBJ2-1	TGTGCCAGCAGCCTCGCGGGGGCGAGTAACAATGAGCAGTTCTTC	CASSLAGASNNEQFF
few	TRBV5-1	NA	TRBJ1-6	TGCGCCAGCAGCTTTTCACCCGGAAGGCGGGATTCACCCCTCCACTTT	CASSFSPGRRDSPLHF
few	TRBV19	TRBD1	TRBJ1-2	TGTGCCAGTAGCACGGGACAGAGCTATGGCTACACCTTC	CASSTGQSYGYTF
NA	TRBV30	NA	TRBJ1-6	TGTGCCTGGAATCCATCGACTTATTCACCCCTCCACTTT	CAWNPSTYSPLHF
NA	TRBV4-3	TRBD2	TRBJ2-3	TGCGCCAGCAGCCAAGATCGGACTAGCGGCACAGATACGCAGTATTTT	CASSQDRTSGTDTQYF
NA	TRBV5-4	NA	TRBJ1-2	TGTGCCAGCAGCTCCTTACCCCGACAGGCCGGGGACTATGGCTACACCTTC	CASSSLPRQAGDYGYTF
NA	TRBV2	TRBD1	TRBJ2-2	TGTGCCAGCAGTGGACAGGGTGGAACCGGGGAGCTGTTTTTT	CASSGQGGTGELFF
NA	TRBV18	TRBD1	TRBJ2-6	TGTGCCAGCTCACCACGAGGGGGCCCAAGCTCTGGGGCCAACGTCCTGACTTTC	CASSPRGGPSSGANVLTF
few	TRBV10-1	NA	TRBJ2-7	TGCGCCAGCAGTGAGGGACTCTCAGACTACGAGCAGTACTTC	CASSEGLSDYEQYF
NA	TRBV7-2	NA	TRBJ1-5	TGTGCCAGCAGCTTATCTACGGGCGGGGGTCAGCCCCAGCATTTT	CASSLSTGGGQPQHF
NA	TRBV6-5	NA	TRBJ2-1	TGTGCCAGCAGCCTAGCGGACAGTTACAATGAGCAGTTCTTC	CASSLADSYNEQFF
NA	TRBV12-3/TRBV12-4	NA	TRBJ2-3	TGTGCCAGCAGTTTTGCGGGGGATACGCAGTATTTT	CASSFAGDTQYF
NA	TRBV12-5	NA	TRBJ1-1	TGTGCTAGTGGTTTGGCAAGACAGGCCGTAAACACTGAAGCTTTCTTT	CASGLARQAVNTEAFF
few	TRBV3-1/TRBV3-2	TRBD2	TRBJ2-3	TGTGCCAGCAGCCAATTGGGACTAGCGGGGGGCACAGATACGCAGTATTTT	CASSQLGLAGGTDTQYF
NA	TRBV7-9	NA	TRBJ2-5	TGTGCCAGCAGCTTAATTTTCTCGACCCAGTACTTC	CASSLIFSTQYF
NA	TRBV2	NA	TRBJ1-5	TGTGCCAGCAGTGAATTCATGGGGGGAGGGCAGCCCCAGCATTTT	CASSEFMGGGQPQHF
NA	TRBV7-2	TRBD2	TRBJ2-5	TGTGCCAGCAGCTTAGCGGGACTAGGTGGGGAGACCCAGTACTTC	CASSLAGLGGETQYF
NA	TRBV7-8	TRBD2	TRBJ2-3	TGTGCCAGCAGCTTAGTGAGCGGGGGGGCTTCAGCAGATACGCAGTATTTT	CASSLVSGGASADTQYF
NA	TRBV2	TRBD2	TRBJ2-5	TGTGCCAGCAAGAGTCTAGCGGGGGGCCCGGAAGGCCAAGAGACCCAGTACTTC	CASKSLAGGPEGQETQYF
NA	TRBV3-1/TRBV3-2	TRBD2	TRBJ2-5	TGTGCCAGCAGCCATGGCCGGCGGGGGTGGGAGACCCAGTACTTC	CASSHGRRGWETQYF
NA	TRBV15	NA	TRBJ1-5	TGTGCCACCAGCAGCGGGACATTTAGCAATCAGCCCCAGCATTTT	CATSSGTFSNQPQHF
NA	TRBV30	TRBD1	TRBJ2-5	TGTGCCTGGAGTCTTCCGGGACAGGGGAGAGAGACCCAGTACTTC	CAWSLPGQGRETQYF
NA	TRBV5-1	NA	TRBJ1-3	TGCGCCAGCAGCTTTCTCGGCAGCGGGATCTCTGGAAACACCATATATTTT	CASSFLGSGISGNTIYF